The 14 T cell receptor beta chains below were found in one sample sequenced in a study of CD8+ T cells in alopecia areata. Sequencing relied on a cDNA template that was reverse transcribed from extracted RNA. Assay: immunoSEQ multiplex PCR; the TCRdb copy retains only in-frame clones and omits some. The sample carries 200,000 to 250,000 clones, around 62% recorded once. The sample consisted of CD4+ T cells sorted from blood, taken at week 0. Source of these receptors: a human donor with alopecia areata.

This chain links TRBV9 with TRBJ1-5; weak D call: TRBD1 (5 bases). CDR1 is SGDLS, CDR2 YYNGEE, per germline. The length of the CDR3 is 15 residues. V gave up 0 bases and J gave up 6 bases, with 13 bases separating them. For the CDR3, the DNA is TGTGCCAGCAGCGTAGGAGTACTGGGGACTCAGCCCCAGCATTTT. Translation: CASSVGVLGTQPQHF. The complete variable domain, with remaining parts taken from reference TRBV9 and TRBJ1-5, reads DSGVTQTPKHLITATGQRVTLRCSPRSGDLSVYWYQQSLDQGLQFLIQYYNGEERAKGNILERFSAQQFPDLHSELNLSSLELGDSALYFCASSVGVLGTQPQHFGDGTRLSIL.

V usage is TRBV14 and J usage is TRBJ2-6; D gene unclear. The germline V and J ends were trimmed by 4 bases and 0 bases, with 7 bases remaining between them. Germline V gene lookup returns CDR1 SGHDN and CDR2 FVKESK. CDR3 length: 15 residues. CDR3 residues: CASSPQASGANVLTF. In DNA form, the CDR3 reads TGTGCCAGCAGCCCGCAGGCCTCTGGGGCCAACGTCCTGACTTTC.

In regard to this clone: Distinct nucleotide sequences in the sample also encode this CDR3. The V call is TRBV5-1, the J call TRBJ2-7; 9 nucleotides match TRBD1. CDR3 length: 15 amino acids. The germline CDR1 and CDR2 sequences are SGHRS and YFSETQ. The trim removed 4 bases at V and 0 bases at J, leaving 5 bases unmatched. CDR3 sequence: CASSHRDRASYEQYF. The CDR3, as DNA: TGCGCCAGCAGCCACCGGGACAGGGCCTCCTACGAGCAGTACTTC.

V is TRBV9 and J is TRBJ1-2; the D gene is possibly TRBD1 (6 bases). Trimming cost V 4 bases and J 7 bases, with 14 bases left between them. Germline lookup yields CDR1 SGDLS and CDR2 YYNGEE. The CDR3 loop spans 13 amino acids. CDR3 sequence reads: CASSPPTGFGYTF. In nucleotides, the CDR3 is TGTGCCAGCAGCCCCCCCACAGGGTTTGGCTACACCTTC.

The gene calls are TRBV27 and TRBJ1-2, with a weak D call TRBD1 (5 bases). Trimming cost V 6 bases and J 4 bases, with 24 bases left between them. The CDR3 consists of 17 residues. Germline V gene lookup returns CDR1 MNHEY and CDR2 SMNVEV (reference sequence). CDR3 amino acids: CASSPTSGRRSLYGYTF. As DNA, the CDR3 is TGTGCCAGCAGCCCAACATCAGGGAGAAGGAGCCTCTATGGCTACACCTTC.

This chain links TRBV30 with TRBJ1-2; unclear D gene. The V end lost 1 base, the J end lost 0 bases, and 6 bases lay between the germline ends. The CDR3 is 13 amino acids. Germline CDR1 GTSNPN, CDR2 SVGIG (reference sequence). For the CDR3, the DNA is TGTGCCTGGAGTGCCGACACTAACTATGGCTACACCTTC. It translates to CAWSADTNYGYTF.

Written as DNA, the CDR3 is TGTGCCTGGAGTGGCCCCCCCGGGGTTGGAGATACGCAGTATTTT. Its protein product is CAWSGPPGVGDTQYF. V and J are TRBV30 and TRBJ2-3, with D tentatively TRBD2 (5 bases). CDR3 length: 15 residues. CDR1 GTSNPN and CDR2 SVGIG come from the germline V gene (reference sequence). Trimming stripped 1 base from V and 5 bases from J, with 16 bases between.

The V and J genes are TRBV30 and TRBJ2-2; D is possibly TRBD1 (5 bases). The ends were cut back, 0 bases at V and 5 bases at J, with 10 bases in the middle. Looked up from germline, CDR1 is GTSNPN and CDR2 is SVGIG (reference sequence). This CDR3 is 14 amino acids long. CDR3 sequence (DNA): TGTGCCTGGAGTGTAGGGCCAGGGACCGGGGAGCTGTTTTTT. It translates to CAWSVGPGTGELFF.

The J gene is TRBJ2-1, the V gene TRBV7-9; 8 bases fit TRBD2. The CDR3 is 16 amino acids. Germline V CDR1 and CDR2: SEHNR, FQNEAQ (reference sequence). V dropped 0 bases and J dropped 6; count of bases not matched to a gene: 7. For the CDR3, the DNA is TGTGCCAGCAGCTTAGCGAGCGGGGGATTCGGCAATGAGCAGTTCTTC. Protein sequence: CASSLASGGFGNEQFF.

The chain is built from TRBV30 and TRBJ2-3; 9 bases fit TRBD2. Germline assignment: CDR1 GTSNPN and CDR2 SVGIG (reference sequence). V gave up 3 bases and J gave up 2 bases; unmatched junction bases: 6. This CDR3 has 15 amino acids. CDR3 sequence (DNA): TGTGCCTGGAGAAGGGCTAGCGGGGCCACAGATACGCAGTATTTT. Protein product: CAWRRASGATDTQYF. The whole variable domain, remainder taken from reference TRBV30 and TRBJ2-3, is SQTIHQWPATLVQPVGSPLSLECTVEGTSNPNLYWYRQAAGRGLQLLFYSVGIGQISSEVPQNLSASRPQDRQFILSSKKLLLSDSGFYLCAWRRASGATDTQYFGPGTRLTVL.

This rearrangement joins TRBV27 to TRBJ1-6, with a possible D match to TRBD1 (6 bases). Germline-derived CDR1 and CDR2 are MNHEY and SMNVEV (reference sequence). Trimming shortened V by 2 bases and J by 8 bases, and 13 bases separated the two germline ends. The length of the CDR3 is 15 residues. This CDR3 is CASSLRTEGDSPLHF. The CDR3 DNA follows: TGTGCCAGCAGTTTAAGGACTGAGGGGGATTCACCCCTCCACTTT.

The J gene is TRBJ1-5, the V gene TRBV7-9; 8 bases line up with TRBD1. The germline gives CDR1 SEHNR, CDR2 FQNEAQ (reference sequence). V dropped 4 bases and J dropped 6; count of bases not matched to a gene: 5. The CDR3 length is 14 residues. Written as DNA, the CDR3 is TGTGCCAGCAGCTCGACAGGGGATGGTCAGCCCCAGCATTTT. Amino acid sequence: CASSSTGDGQPQHF.

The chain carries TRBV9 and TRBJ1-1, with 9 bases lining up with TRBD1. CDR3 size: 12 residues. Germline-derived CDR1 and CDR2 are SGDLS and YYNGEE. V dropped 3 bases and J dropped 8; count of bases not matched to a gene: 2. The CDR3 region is CASSADRGEAFF. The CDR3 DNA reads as TGTGCCAGCAGCGCGGACAGGGGAGAAGCTTTCTTT. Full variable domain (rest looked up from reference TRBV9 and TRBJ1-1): DSGVTQTPKHLITATGQRVTLRCSPRSGDLSVYWYQQSLDQGLQFLIQYYNGEERAKGNILERFSAQQFPDLHSELNLSSLELGDSALYFCASSADRGEAFFGQGTRLTVV.

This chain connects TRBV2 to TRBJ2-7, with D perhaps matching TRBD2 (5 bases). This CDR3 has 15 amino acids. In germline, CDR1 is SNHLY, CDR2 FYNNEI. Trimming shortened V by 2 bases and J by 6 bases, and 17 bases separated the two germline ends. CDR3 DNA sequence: TGTGCCAGCAGTGAACAGACACCCTGGAGGATCGAGCAGTACTTC. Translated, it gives CASSEQTPWRIEQYF. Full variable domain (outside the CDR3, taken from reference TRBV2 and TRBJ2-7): EPEVTQTPSHQVTQMGQEVILRCVPISNHLYFYWYRQILGQKVEFLVSFYNNEISEKSEIFDDQFSVERPDGSNFTLKIRSTKLEDSAMYFCASSEQTPWRIEQYFGPGTRLTVT.